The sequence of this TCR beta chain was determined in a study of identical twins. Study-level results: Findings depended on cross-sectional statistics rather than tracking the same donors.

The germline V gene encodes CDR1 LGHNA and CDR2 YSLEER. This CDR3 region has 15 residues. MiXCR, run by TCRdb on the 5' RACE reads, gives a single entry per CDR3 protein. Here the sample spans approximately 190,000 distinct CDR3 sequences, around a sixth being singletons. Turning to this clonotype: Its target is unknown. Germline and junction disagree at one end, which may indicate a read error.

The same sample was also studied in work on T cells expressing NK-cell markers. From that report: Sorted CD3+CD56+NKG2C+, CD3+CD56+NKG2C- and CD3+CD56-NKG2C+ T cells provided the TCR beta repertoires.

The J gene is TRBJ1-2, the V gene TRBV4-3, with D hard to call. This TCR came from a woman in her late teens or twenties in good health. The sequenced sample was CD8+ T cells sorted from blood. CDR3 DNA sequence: TGCGCCAGCAGCCCCTCCGACTCGGCCGCCACCTTCACTGAGTTC. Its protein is CASSPSDSAATFTEF.